These 2 T cell receptor beta chains share one sample of origin, sequenced in a study of post-analysis software for immune sequencing data. Study-level results: Roughly five TRBV segments appeared more often in patients than in controls, and TRBV5-6, TRBV5-1 and TRBV20-1 were among these.

These receptors are not linked to any known antigen. Presence of unique molecular identifiers characterized the TCR beta cDNA libraries. One entry per CDR3 protein results from TCRdb running MiXCR on the PCR reads. The sample includes roughly 540,000 distinct CDR3 sequences, 34% of them seen just once. Material: blood. The receptors were gathered from a girl aged 2 to 17 with multiple sclerosis.

In DNA, the CDR3 is TGTGCCAGCAGCCAATTGCCGGGGGAGGGGGCTCGTCATGAGCAGTTCTTC. Translating it yields CASSQLPGEGARHEQFF. This chain uses TRBV16 with TRBJ2-1; D is possibly TRBD1 or TRBD2 (7 bases each). This CDR3 comprises 17 residues. Trimming removed 1 base from V and 8 bases from J, with 21 bases in between. Germline lookup yields CDR1 KGHSY and CDR2 FQNENV.

V is TRBV7-8 and J is TRBJ1-1, with no clear D. Germline lookup yields CDR1 SGHVS and CDR2 FQNEAQ. The V end was cut by 7 bases, the J end by 3 bases, with 15 bases between. This CDR3 has 14 residues. The CDR3 spells CASTLFSRDTEAFF. The CDR3 DNA is TGTGCCAGCACCCTTTTTAGTAGGGACACTGAAGCTTTCTTT.